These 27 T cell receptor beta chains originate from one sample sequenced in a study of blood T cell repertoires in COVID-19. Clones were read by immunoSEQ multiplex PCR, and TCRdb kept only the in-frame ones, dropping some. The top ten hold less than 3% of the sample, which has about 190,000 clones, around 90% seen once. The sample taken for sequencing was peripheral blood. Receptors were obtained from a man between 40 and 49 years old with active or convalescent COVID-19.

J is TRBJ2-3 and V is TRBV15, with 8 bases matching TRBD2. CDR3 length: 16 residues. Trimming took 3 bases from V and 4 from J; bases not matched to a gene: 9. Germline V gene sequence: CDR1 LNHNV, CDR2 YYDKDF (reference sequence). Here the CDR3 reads CATSSGRGVVPDTQYF. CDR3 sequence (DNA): TGTGCCACCAGCAGCGGGAGGGGTGTGGTTCCAGATACGCAGTATTTT.

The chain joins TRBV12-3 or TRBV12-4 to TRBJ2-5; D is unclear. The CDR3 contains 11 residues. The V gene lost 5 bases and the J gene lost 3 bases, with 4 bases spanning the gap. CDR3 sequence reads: CASSPKETQYF. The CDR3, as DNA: TGTGCCAGCAGTCCAAAAGAGACCCAGTACTTC.

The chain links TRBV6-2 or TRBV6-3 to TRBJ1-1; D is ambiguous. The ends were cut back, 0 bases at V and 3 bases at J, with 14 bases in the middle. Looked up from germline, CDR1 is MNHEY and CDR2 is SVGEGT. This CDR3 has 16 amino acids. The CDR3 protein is CASSYSYQNGDTEAFF. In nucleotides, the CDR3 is TGTGCCAGCAGTTACTCGTACCAAAACGGGGACACTGAAGCTTTCTTT.

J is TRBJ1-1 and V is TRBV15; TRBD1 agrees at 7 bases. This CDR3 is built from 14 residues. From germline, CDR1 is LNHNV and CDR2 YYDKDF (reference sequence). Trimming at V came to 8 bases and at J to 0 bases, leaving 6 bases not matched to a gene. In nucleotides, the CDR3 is TGTGCCACCCGGCAGGGGGTTATGAACACTGAAGCTTTCTTT. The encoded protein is CATRQGVMNTEAFF.

CDR3: CASSLLGTGSYNEQFF. CDR3 coding DNA: TGTGCCAGCAGTTTATTAGGGACAGGTTCCTACAATGAGCAGTTCTTC. The chain has TRBV27 and TRBJ2-1; TRBD1 matches at 8 bases. The germline CDR1 and CDR2 sequences are MNHEY and SMNVEV (reference sequence). CDR3 size: 16 residues. Trimming cost V 1 base and J 1 base; bases outside gene matches: 3.

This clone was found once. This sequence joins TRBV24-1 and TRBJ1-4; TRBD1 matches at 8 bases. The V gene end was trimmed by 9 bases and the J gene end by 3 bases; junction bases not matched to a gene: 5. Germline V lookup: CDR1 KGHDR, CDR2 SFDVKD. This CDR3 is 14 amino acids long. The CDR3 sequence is CATQAGGPNEKLFF. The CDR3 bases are TGTGCCACCCAAGCAGGGGGCCCTAATGAAAAACTGTTTTTT.

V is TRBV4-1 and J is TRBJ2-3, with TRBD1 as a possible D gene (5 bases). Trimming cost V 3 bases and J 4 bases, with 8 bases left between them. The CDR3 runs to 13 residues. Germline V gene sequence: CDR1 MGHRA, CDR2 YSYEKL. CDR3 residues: CASSQQGSDTQYF. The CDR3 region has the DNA TGCGCCAGCAGCCAGCAGGGCTCAGATACGCAGTATTTT.

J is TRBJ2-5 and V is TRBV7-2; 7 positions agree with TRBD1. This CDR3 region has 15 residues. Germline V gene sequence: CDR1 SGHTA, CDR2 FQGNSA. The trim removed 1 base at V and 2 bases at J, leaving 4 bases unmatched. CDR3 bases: TGTGCCAGCAGCTTAGTACAGGGGAGACAAGAGACCCAGTACTTC. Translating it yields CASSLVQGRQETQYF.

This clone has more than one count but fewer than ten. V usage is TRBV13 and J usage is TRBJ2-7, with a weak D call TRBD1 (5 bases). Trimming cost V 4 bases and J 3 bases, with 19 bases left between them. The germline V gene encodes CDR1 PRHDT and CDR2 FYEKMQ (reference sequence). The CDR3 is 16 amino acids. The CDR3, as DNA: TGTGCCAGCAGCTGGACAACAACCCTTGGGAACTACGAGCAGTACTTC. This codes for CASSWTTTLGNYEQYF.

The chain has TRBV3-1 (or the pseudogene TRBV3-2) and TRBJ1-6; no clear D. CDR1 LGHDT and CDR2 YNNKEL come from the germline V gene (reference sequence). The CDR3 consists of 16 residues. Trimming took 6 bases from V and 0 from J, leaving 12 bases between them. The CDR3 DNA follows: TGTGCCAGCAGTTCGTCTAGTAGCTCCTATAATTCACCCCTCCACTTT. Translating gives CASSSSSSSYNSPLHF.

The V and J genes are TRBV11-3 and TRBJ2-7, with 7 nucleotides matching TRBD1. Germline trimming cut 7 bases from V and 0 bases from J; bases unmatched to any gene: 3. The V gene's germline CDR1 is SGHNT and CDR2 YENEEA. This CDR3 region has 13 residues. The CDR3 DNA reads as TGTGCCAGCACCGGGGACAGCTCCTACGAGCAGTACTTC. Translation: CASTGDSSYEQYF.

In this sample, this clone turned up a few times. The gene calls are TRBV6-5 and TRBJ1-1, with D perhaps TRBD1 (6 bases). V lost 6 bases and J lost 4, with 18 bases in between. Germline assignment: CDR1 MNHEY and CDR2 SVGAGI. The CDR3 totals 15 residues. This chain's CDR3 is CASRPSTGRGTEAFF. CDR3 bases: TGTGCCAGCAGACCCTCGACAGGCAGGGGCACTGAAGCTTTCTTT.

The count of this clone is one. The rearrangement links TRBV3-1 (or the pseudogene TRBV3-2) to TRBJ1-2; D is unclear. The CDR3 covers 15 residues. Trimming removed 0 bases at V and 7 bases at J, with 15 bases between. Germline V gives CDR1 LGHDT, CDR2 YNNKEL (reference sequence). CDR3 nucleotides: TGTGCCAGCAGCCAAGATTCTGGAGGCAGAGGTGGCTACACCTTC. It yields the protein CASSQDSGGRGGYTF.

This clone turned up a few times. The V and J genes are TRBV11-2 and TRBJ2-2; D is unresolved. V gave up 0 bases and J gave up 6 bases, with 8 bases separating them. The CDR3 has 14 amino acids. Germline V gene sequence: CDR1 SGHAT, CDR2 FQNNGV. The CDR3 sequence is CASSLEALAGELFF. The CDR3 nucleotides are TGTGCCAGCAGCTTAGAAGCGCTAGCCGGGGAGCTGTTTTTT. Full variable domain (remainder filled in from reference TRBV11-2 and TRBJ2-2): EAGVAQSPRYKIIEKRQSVAFWCNPISGHATLYWYQQILGQGPKLLIQFQNNGVVDDSQLPKDRFSAERLKGVDSTLKIQPAKLEDSAVYLCASSLEALAGELFFGEGSRLTVL.

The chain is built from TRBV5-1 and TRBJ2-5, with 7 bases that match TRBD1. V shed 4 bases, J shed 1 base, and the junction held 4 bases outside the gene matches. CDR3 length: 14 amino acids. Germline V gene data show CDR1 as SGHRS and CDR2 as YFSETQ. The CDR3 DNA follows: TGCGCCAGCAGCGAACAGGGGATCCAAGAGACCCAGTACTTC. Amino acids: CASSEQGIQETQYF.

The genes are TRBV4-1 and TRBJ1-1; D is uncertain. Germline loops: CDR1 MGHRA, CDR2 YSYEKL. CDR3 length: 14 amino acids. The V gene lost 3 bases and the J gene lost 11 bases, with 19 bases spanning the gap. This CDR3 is CASSQSTSLASAFF. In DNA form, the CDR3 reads TGCGCCAGCAGCCAGTCAACGAGCCTAGCATCGGCTTTCTTT.

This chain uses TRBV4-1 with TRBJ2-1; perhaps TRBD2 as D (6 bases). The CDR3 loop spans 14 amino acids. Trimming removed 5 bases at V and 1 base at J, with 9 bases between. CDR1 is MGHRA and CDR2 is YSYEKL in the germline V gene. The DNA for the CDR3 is TGCGCCAGCAGCTTTGGGACTTCCTACAATGAGCAGTTCTTC. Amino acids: CASSFGTSYNEQFF.

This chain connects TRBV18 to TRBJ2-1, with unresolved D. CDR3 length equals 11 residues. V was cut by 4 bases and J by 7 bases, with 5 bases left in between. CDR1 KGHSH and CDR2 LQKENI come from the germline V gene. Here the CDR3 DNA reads TGTGCCAGCTCACGGGCGAATGAGCAGTTCTTC. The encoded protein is CASSRANEQFF.

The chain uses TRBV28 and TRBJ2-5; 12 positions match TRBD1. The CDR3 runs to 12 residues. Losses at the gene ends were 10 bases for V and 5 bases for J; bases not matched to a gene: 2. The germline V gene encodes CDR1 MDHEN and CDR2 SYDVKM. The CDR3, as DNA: TGTGCCACCGGGACAGGGGGCGAGACCCAGTACTTC. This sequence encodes CATGTGGETQYF.

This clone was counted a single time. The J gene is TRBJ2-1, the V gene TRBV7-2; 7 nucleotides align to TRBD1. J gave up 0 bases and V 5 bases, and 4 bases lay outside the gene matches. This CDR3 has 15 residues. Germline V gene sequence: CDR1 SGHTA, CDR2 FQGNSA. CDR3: CASSLRDSSYNEQFF. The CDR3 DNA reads TGTGCCAGCAGCCTCCGGGACAGCTCCTACAATGAGCAGTTCTTC.

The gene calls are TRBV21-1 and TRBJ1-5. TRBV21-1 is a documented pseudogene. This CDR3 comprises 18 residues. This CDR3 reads CASSKRCRGPSSNQPQHF. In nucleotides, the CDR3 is TGTGCCAGCAGCAAACGGTGTCGCGGCCCATCTAGCAATCAGCCCCAGCATTTT.

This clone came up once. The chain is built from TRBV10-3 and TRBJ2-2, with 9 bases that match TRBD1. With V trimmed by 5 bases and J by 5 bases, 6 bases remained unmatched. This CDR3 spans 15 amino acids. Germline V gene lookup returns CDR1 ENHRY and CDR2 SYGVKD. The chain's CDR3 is CAISRTGERTGELFF. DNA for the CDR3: TGTGCCATCAGTAGGACAGGGGAAAGAACCGGGGAGCTGTTTTTT.

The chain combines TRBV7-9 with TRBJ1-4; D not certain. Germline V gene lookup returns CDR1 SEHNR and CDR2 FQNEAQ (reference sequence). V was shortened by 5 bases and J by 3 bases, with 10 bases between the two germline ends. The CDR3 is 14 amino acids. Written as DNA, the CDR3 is TGTGCCAGCAGCCTGGGCCAACCTAATGAAAAACTGTTTTTT. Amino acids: CASSLGQPNEKLFF.

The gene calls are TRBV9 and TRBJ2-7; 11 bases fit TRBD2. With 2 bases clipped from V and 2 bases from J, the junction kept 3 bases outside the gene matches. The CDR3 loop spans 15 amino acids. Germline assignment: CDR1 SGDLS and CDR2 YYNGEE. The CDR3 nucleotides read TGTGCCAGCAGCGTGGCGACTAGCGGGGCCTACGAGCAGTACTTC. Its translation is CASSVATSGAYEQYF.

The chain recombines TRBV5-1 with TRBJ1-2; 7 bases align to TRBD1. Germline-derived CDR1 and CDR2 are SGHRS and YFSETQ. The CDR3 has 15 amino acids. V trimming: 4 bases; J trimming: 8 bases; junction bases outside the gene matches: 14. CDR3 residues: CASSPGPTQGIGYTF. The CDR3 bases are TGCGCCAGCAGCCCGGGCCCGACACAGGGGATAGGCTACACCTTC.

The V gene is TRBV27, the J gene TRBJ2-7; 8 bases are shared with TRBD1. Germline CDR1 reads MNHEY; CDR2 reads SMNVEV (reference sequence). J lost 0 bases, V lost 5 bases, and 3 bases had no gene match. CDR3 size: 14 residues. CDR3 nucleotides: TGTGCCAGCAGTGAGGACAGGGCCTCCTACGAGCAGTACTTC. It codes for CASSEDRASYEQYF.

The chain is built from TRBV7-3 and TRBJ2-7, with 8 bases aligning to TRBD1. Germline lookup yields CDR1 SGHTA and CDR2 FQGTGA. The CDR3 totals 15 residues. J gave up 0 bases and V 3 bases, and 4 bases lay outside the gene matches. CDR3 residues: CASSFTGGSSYEQYF. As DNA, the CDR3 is TGTGCCAGCAGCTTTACAGGGGGGAGCTCCTACGAGCAGTACTTC.